This TCR beta chain was retrieved from a study of blood T cell repertoires in COVID-19. TCRdb's table, derived via immunoSEQ multiplex PCR, lists solely in-frame clones and lacks some. The sample has 90,000 to 150,000 clones, 81% seen once; the top ten hold more than 9%. Trimming removed 1 base at V and 5 bases at J, with 11 bases between. This CDR3 is 14 amino acids long. Germline values: CDR1 SGHVS, CDR2 FNYEAQ. Sample: peripheral blood. The V gene is TRBV7-6, the J gene TRBJ2-5; maybe TRBD2 (5 bases). The sequence came from a human donor in a cohort sampled during active COVID-19. The CDR3 nucleotides read TGTGCCAGCAGCTTAGTGGGGAGTAGGGAGACCCAGTACTTC. Its protein is CASSLVGSRETQYF.